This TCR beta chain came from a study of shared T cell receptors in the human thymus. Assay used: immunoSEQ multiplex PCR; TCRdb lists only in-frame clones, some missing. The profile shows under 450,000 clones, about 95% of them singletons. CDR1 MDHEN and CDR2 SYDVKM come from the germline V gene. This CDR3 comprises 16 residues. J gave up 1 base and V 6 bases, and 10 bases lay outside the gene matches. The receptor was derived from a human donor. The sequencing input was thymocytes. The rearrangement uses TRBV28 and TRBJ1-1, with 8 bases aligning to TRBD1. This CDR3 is CASRMGTGRPNTEAFF. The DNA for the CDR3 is TGTGCCAGCAGGATGGGGACAGGTAGGCCGAACACTGAAGCTTTCTTT.